Shown below are 21 T cell receptor beta chains from a single sample sequenced in a study of T cells in women clearing cervical HPV infection. Using immunoSEQ multiplex PCR, the repertoire was profiled, and TCRdb retains in-frame clones only, with some absent. The listing contains some 23,000 clones. The sequencing input was blood buffy coat. These receptors were taken from a woman between 18 and 69 years old with a cervical HPV16 infection that either progressed to CIN3+ or cleared (not recorded which).

As for this clone: Read data end 3 residues before the CDR3 end; the end is taken from the germline J gene. V and J are TRBV7-6 and TRBJ2-5, with 8 nucleotides matching TRBD1. This CDR3 has 14 amino acids. After removal of 4 bases from V and 2 bases from J, the junction contained 3 bases not matched to a gene. Germline assignment: CDR1 SGHVS and CDR2 FNYEAQ. Here the CDR3 reads CASSSRTGQETQYF. Partial CDR3 DNA: TGTGCCAGCAGCTCCCGGACAGGGCAAGAGACC.

With respect to this clone: The read gets to within 3 residues of the CDR3 end, and the germline J gene fills in the rest. The V call is TRBV20-1, the J call TRBJ2-3; D gene ambiguous. Germline CDR1 is DFQATT and CDR2 is SNEGSKA (reference sequence). The CDR3 has 16 residues. The CDR3 spells CSARDHLGAYQETQYF. Incomplete CDR3 DNA: TGCAGTGCTAGAGATCATTTAGGAGCGTACCAAGAGACG.

As concerns this clone: The read falls 3 residues short of the CDR3 end, and the missing part is taken from the germline J gene. The rearrangement uses TRBV11-2 and TRBJ1-2; D is possibly TRBD1 (6 bases). V dropped 4 bases and J dropped 1 base, with 13 bases sitting between them. This CDR3 has 15 residues. Germline V lookup: CDR1 SGHAT, CDR2 FQNNGV. The sequenced CDR3 bases are TGTGCCAGCAGCTCCCGGACAGCCTTTAACTATGGC. Protein product: CASSSRTAFNYG. The whole CDR3 reads CASSSRTAFNYGYTF.

To note about this clone: Read sequence stops 3 residues before the CDR3 end, and the germline J gene provides the missing end. V is TRBV20-1 and J is TRBJ1-3; D uncertain. Looked up from germline, CDR1 is DFQATT and CDR2 is SNEGSKA (reference sequence). The CDR3 loop spans 16 amino acids. With 5 bases removed from V and 0 bases from J, the gap between germline ends came to 17 bases. The CDR3 bases that were read are TGCAGTGCTCAGGCCTTAGATACTTACTCTGGAAACACC. Translated: CSAQALDTYSGNT. The complete CDR3 reads CSAQALDTYSGNTIYF.

A remark on this clone: The sequence runs out 3 residues before the end of the CDR3; the remainder is reconstructed from the germline J gene. The chain joins TRBV5-1 to TRBJ2-5; D is unresolved. This CDR3 contains 13 residues. Trimming took 4 bases from V and 2 from J, leaving 9 bases between them. The germline gives CDR1 SGHRS, CDR2 YFSETQ. The CDR3 bases that were read are TGCGCCAGCAGCCCGGGTCCTCAAGAGACC. Its protein product is CASSPGPQET. The whole CDR3 protein reads CASSPGPQETQYF.

With regard to this clone: The CDR3 end is not reached by the read, which stops 3 residues before it; the germline J gene fills it in. The chain combines TRBV4-2 with TRBJ1-2; 11 bases align to TRBD1. Germline CDR1 reads LGHNA; CDR2 reads YNFKEQ. The CDR3 has 15 amino acids. CDR3 DNA (partial): TGTGCCAGCAGCCGAACTGGACAGGGGGCGGGAGGC. It encodes CASSRTGQGAGG. The full CDR3 is CASSRTGQGAGGYTF.

As concerns this clone: The read comes to an end 3 residues before the CDR3 does, leaving the germline J gene to fill in the end. This chain links TRBV30 with TRBJ2-5; 12 bases agree with TRBD1. CDR1 and CDR2 (germline): GTSNPN, SVGIG (reference sequence). The CDR3 runs to 14 residues. V gave up 7 bases and J gave up 5 bases; unmatched junction bases: 8. The CDR3 loop is CASSTGTGGETQYF. CDR3 bases read: TGTGCCTCATCTACCGGGACAGGGGGCGAGACC.

Comments on this clone: The CDR3 end lies 3 residues beyond the end of the read and is filled in from the germline J gene. The chain links TRBV7-2 to TRBJ2-1; 7 positions agree with TRBD1. V lost 5 bases, J lost 9 bases, and 4 bases stayed unmatched. The length of the CDR3 is 12 residues. Germline-derived CDR1 and CDR2 are SGHTA and FQGNSA. The CDR3: CASSVTGVEQFF. CDR3 DNA, as far as it was read: TGTGCCAGCAGCGTAACAGGGGTTGAG.

Details on this clone: The read falls 3 residues short of the CDR3 end, and the missing part is taken from the germline J gene. This chain joins TRBV7-9 and TRBJ1-2; TRBD1 aligns across 8 bases. The CDR3 covers 14 residues. Germline V lookup: CDR1 SEHNR, CDR2 FQNEAQ (reference sequence). J was trimmed by 7 bases and V by 1 base; bases with no gene match: 5. The CDR3 DNA, read in part, is TGTGCCAGCAGCTTAGTTGGGACAGGTGGTGGC. Translated: CASSLVGTGGG. The whole CDR3 is CASSLVGTGGGYTF. Supplemented by reference TRBV7-9 and TRBJ1-2, the full variable domain reads DTGVSQNPRHKITKRGQNVTFRCDPISEHNRLYWYRQTLGQGPEFLTYFQNEAQLEKSRLLSDRFSAERPKGSFSTLEIQRTEQGDSAMYLCASSLVGTGGGYTFGSGTRLTVV.

For this clone: The read falls 3 residues short of the CDR3 end, and the missing part is taken from the germline J gene. J is TRBJ2-4 and V is TRBV6-2 or TRBV6-3, with a tentative D call TRBD2 (7 bases). Looked up from germline, CDR1 is MNHEY and CDR2 is SVGEGT. The CDR3 spans 15 residues. CDR3 DNA (partial): TGTGCCAGCAGCCCCGAGGGGGGGCCTAATCAGCCT. This encodes CASSPEGGPNQP. The whole CDR3 reads CASSPEGGPNQPQYF.

Regarding this clone: The CDR3 is cut off 3 residues early in the read; its end comes from the germline J gene. The chain recombines TRBV19 with TRBJ1-5; 7 bases fit TRBD1. This CDR3 contains 14 residues. V shed 6 bases and J 7 bases; nucleotides not matched to a gene: 9. Germline loops: CDR1 LNHDA, CDR2 SQIVND (reference sequence). The CDR3 protein is CASSLNRGQQPQHF. CDR3 DNA, as far as it was read: TGTGCCAGTAGCCTGAACAGGGGACAACAGCCC.

To note about this clone: The read terminates 3 residues ahead of where the CDR3 ends, so the germline J gene completes it. This sequence joins TRBV30 and TRBJ1-2; no clear D gene. Germline assignment: CDR1 GTSNPN and CDR2 SVGIG (reference sequence). This CDR3 has 14 residues. CDR3 bases read: TGTGCCTGCATACTAGCGGGGAAGATCTACGAC. Translated: CACILAGKIYD. The full CDR3 protein reads CACILAGKIYDYTF.

Remarks on this clone: Coverage ceases 3 residues before the CDR3 finishes, and the germline J gene fills in the end. The gene calls are TRBV29-1 and TRBJ1-4; the D is unclear. Germline V gene sequence: CDR1 SQVTM, CDR2 ANQGSEA. This CDR3 contains 13 residues. Deletions cut 3 bases from V and 3 bases from J, with 8 bases between. Incomplete CDR3 DNA: TGCAGCGTTGAGACAAGCCCTAATGAAAAA. Its translation is CSVETSPNEK. The whole CDR3 protein reads CSVETSPNEKLFF.

With respect to this clone: The read gets to within 3 residues of the CDR3 end, and the germline J gene fills in the rest. The V and J genes are TRBV5-1 and TRBJ2-2, with 8 nucleotides matching TRBD2. Germline CDR1 and CDR2: SGHRS and YFSETQ. CDR3 length: 14 residues. After removal of 6 bases from V and 3 bases from J, the junction contained 4 bases not matched to a gene. The CDR3 DNA, read in part, is TGCGCCAGCAAAACTAGCGGCCACACCGGGGAG. Amino acids: CASKTSGHTGE. The full CDR3 is CASKTSGHTGELFF.

Comment on this clone: The sequence runs out 3 residues before the end of the CDR3; the remainder is reconstructed from the germline J gene. This chain links TRBV7-9 with TRBJ1-2, with D possibly matching TRBD1 (5 bases). CDR3 length: 14 amino acids. Germline CDR1 is SEHNR and CDR2 is FQNEAQ (reference sequence). Incomplete CDR3 DNA: TGTGCCAGCAGCTTGGTCCCGGGGGATGGCGAC. Its translation is CASSLVPGDGD. The whole CDR3 is CASSLVPGDGDYTF.

The CDR3 here is CSARDGGRPNQPQYF. The sequenced part of the CDR3 DNA is TGCAGTGCTAGAGATGGGGGGAGACCTAATCAGCCG. V usage is TRBV20-1 and J usage is TRBJ2-3; D is perhaps TRBD2 (6 bases). The read ends 3 residues shy of where the CDR3 ends; the end is completed using the germline J gene. The CDR3 is 15 residues long. Looked up from germline, CDR1 is DFQATT and CDR2 is SNEGSKA (reference sequence).

On this clone: The read is 3 residues too short to cover the CDR3 end, so that end is filled in from the germline J gene. The chain uses TRBV5-4 and TRBJ2-1, with 11 bases aligning to TRBD2. Germline V lookup: CDR1 SGHNT, CDR2 YYREEE (reference sequence). The CDR3 runs to 14 residues. The trim removed 2 bases at V and 8 bases at J, leaving 3 bases unmatched. The CDR3 reads CASSFSGGAYEQFF. CDR3 DNA, as far as it was read: TGTGCCAGCAGCTTTAGCGGGGGGGCGTATGAG.

Regarding this clone: The read halts 3 residues ahead of the CDR3 end, with the missing end drawn from the germline J gene. The chain links TRBV28 to TRBJ1-4, with D perhaps matching TRBD1 (6 bases). Germline CDR1 is MDHEN and CDR2 is SYDVKM. Trimming removed 3 bases from V and 0 bases from J, with 23 bases in between. This CDR3 region has 20 residues. The CDR3 sequence is CASSFLVSDSHSATNEKLFF. CDR3 bases read: TGTGCCAGCAGTTTCTTGGTATCGGACAGCCACTCTGCAACTAATGAAAAA. Combining the CDR3 with reference TRBV28 and TRBJ1-4 gives the whole variable domain DVKVTQSSRYLVKRTGEKVFLECVQDMDHENMFWYRQDPGLGLRLIYFSYDVKMKEKGDIPEGYSVSREKKERFSLILESASTNQTSMYLCASSFLVSDSHSATNEKLFFGSGTQLSVL.

In regard to this clone: Mismatch with germline at one junction end may stem from a read error. The read ends 3 residues early relative to the CDR3; the germline J gene fills the gap. The chain couples TRBV7-9 to TRBJ2-2; D might be TRBD2 (5 bases). The CDR3 length is 15 residues. Germline V gives CDR1 SEHNR, CDR2 FQNEAQ (reference sequence). CDR3 protein: CVSSLAISRSGELFF. CDR3 DNA, as far as it was read: TGTGTCAGCAGCTTAGCGATTTCTAGGTCCGGGGAG. The complete variable domain, with remaining parts taken from reference TRBV7-9 and TRBJ2-2, reads DTGVSQNPRHKITKRGQNVTFRCDPISEHNRLYWYRQTLGQGPEFLTYFQNEAQLEKSRLLSDRFSAERPKGSFSTLEIQRTEQGDSAMYLCVSSLAISRSGELFFGEGSRLTVL.

To note about this clone: The observed sequence ends 3 residues before the CDR3 terminus, with the missing tail filled in from the germline J gene. The rearrangement links TRBV19 to TRBJ1-5; TRBD1 matches 8 bases. V was clipped by 8 bases and J by 4 bases; unmatched bases: 13. This CDR3 contains 16 residues. Looked up from germline, CDR1 is LNHDA and CDR2 is SQIVND (reference sequence). CDR3 DNA (partial): TGTGCCAGTTCCATTTCCGCAGGGGGCATTAATCAGCCC. The encoded protein is CASSISAGGINQP. The whole CDR3 is CASSISAGGINQPQHF. The entire variable domain, with the rest obtained from reference TRBV19 and TRBJ1-5, is as follows: DGGITQSPKYLFRKEGQNVTLSCEQNLNHDAMYWYRQDPGQGLRLIYYSQIVNDFQKGDIAEGYSVSREKKESFPLTVTSAQKNPTAFYLCASSISAGGINQPQHFGDGTRLSIL.

A word on this clone: One junction end does not reproduce the germline sequence, and a read error may be involved. The observed sequence ends 3 residues before the CDR3 terminus, with the missing tail filled in from the germline J gene. The chain uses TRBV4-1 and TRBJ1-2; 8 nucleotides align to TRBD1. Per germline, CDR1 MGHRA and CDR2 YSYEKL. This CDR3 is built from 15 residues. The CDR3 loop is CASGHSDRVNYGYTF. The part of the CDR3 DNA that was read is TGCGCCAGCGGCCACTCGGACAGGGTTAACTATGGC.